These T cell receptor beta chains were read from a single sample in a study of Ad26.COV2.S vaccination and SARS-CoV-2 variants. Only in-frame clones appear in the TCRdb table, and some are missing; sequencing was by immunoSEQ multiplex PCR. The sample has about 350,000 clones, roughly 89% seen once; the top ten hold just under 5%. The sequences come from peripheral blood, collected in a trial of Ad26.COV2.S vaccine versus placebo. The receptors derive from a person aged 18 to 65 who received the Ad26.COV2.S COVID-19 vaccine or a placebo. Each CDR3 is given with its conserved first and last residue. The D gene is left open where the match is weak. The size entry is marked missing in some rows and otherwise reads once, few, many or a size class.

>TRBJ2-3|TRBV3-1/TRBV3-2|NA|TRBD2
CASSQVGLAGLTSTDTQYF
TGTGCCAGCAGCCAAGTCGGACTAGCGGGTTTAACTAGCACAGATACGCAGTATTTT
>TRBJ2-7|TRBV28|NA|TRBD1
CASSSPWTGHYEQYF
TGTGCCAGCAGTTCACCTTGGACAGGGCACTACGAGCAGTACTTC
>TRBJ1-4|TRBV6-1|NA|NA
CASSEGTDANEKLFF
TGTGCCAGCAGTGAAGGGACAGACGCCAATGAAAAACTGTTTTTT
>TRBJ2-3|TRBV2|NA|TRBD2
CASVSGRAYRTDTQYF
TGTGCCAGCGTCAGCGGGAGGGCCTATCGCACAGATACGCAGTATTTT
>TRBJ2-7|TRBV28|NA|TRBD2
CASRRSGRGNGVQYF
TGTGCCAGCAGGAGAAGTGGGAGGGGAAATGGGGTGCAGTACTTC
>TRBJ1-1|TRBV5-1|NA|NA
CASSSPHSMDGGREAFF
TGCGCCAGCAGCTCCCCCCACTCGATGGACGGCGGGCGTGAAGCTTTCTTT
>TRBJ1-5|TRBV28|NA|TRBD1
CASSSRDRAVYSNQPQHF
TGTGCCAGCAGTTCCCGGGACAGGGCCGTTTATAGCAATCAGCCCCAGCATTTT
>TRBJ1-4|TRBV19|NA|NA
CASSTRSPTNEKLFF
TGTGCCAGTAGTACCAGGAGTCCGACTAATGAAAAACTGTTTTTT
>TRBJ2-7|TRBV10-2|NA|TRBD1
CASSSNRGPPSYEQYF
TGCGCCAGCAGTTCTAACAGGGGGCCCCCGTCCTACGAGCAGTACTTC
>TRBJ1-4|TRBV7-9|NA|NA
CASSAPGHNEKLFF
TGTGCCAGCAGCGCCCCGGGACATAATGAAAAACTGTTTTTT
>TRBJ2-3|TRBV12-5|NA|NA
CASGLVPGDTQYF
TGTGCTAGTGGTTTGGTACCCGGCGATACGCAGTATTTT
>TRBJ1-1|TRBV5-5|once|NA
CASSLAKTALMNTEAFF
TGTGCCAGCAGCTTGGCCAAGACAGCGTTAATGAACACTGAAGCTTTCTTT
>TRBJ2-5|TRBV29-1|NA|NA
CSGHPRGSQETQYF
TGCAGCGGGCACCCCCGCGGGTCCCAAGAGACCCAGTACTTC
>TRBJ2-1|TRBV5-4|NA|TRBD2
CASSSFTSDNEQFF
TGTGCCAGCAGCTCTTTTACTAGCGACAATGAGCAGTTCTTC
>TRBJ2-7|TRBV5-6|NA|NA
CASSLGTVGEQYF
TGTGCCAGCAGCTTGGGCACAGTGGGCGAGCAGTACTTC
>TRBJ2-5|TRBV27|NA|NA
CASNSLGETQYF
TGTGCCAGCAACTCGCTGGGGGAGACCCAGTACTTC
>TRBJ2-5|TRBV12-3/TRBV12-4|NA|NA
CASSSRETQYF
TGTGCCAGCAGTAGCCGGGAGACCCAGTACTTC
>TRBJ1-2|TRBV4-1|few|TRBD1
CASSRQGTYGYTF
TGCGCCAGCAGCAGACAGGGGACCTATGGCTACACCTTC
>TRBJ2-7|TRBV25-1|NA|NA
CASSERGAGVATRQQYF
TGTGCCAGCAGTGAAAGGGGGGCGGGAGTTGCCACCCGACAGCAGTACTTC
>TRBJ2-1|TRBV5-1|NA|NA
CASSLAPSPDNEQFF
TGCGCCAGCAGCTTGGCCCCTTCTCCTGACAATGAGCAGTTCTTC
>TRBJ2-7|TRBV5-5|few|NA
CASSLAGRRGGDEQYF
TGTGCCAGCAGCTTGGCCGGTCGCAGGGGCGGCGACGAGCAGTACTTC
>TRBJ2-2|TRBV7-9|NA|TRBD2
CASSLALAGVVTGELFF
TGTGCCAGCAGCTTAGCGCTAGCGGGAGTCGTCACCGGGGAGCTGTTTTTT
>TRBJ2-7|TRBV5-1|NA|NA
CASSLAVDYEQYF
TGCGCCAGCAGCTTGGCCGTCGACTACGAGCAGTACTTC
>TRBJ2-7|TRBV15|NA|NA
CATSRESEAEQYF
TGTGCCACCAGCAGAGAGTCGGAAGCCGAGCAGTACTTC
>TRBJ2-1|TRBV7-6|NA|TRBD2
CASGLILAGGPSSYNEQFF
TGTGCCAGCGGTCTTATACTAGCGGGGGGCCCCAGCTCCTACAATGAGCAGTTCTTC
>TRBJ1-1|TRBV13|NA|TRBD1
CASGTQGANTEAFF
TGTGCCAGCGGAACTCAGGGGGCGAACACTGAAGCTTTCTTT
>TRBJ2-7|TRBV11-2|once|TRBD1
CASSLEGTAYEQYF
TGTGCCAGCAGCTTAGAAGGGACAGCCTACGAGCAGTACTTC
>TRBJ2-2|TRBV7-9|NA|TRBD1
CASSWGQTNTGELFF
TGTGCCAGCAGCTGGGGACAGACGAACACCGGGGAGCTGTTTTTT
>TRBJ1-2|TRBV7-9|NA|NA
CASSAKQRDGYTF
TGTGCCAGCAGTGCCAAGCAGCGGGATGGCTACACCTTC
>TRBJ2-2|TRBV3-1/TRBV3-2|NA|NA
CASSQDQGWFPQNTGELFF
TGTGCCAGCAGCCAAGATCAGGGTTGGTTCCCCCAAAACACCGGGGAGCTGTTTTTT
>TRBJ2-1|TRBV6-4|many|NA
CASSPGTAGEQFF
TGTGCCAGCAGTCCCGGGACAGCGGGGGAGCAGTTCTTC